The clone carrying this TCR beta chain was observed once. Its antigen remains unknown. Random hexamers primed reverse transcription of about 0.5 to 1 ug RNA. A multiplex approach, immunoSEQ multiplex PCR, amplified TCR beta CDR3 across 54 Vbeta and 13 Jbeta. TCRdb analysed the immunoSEQ multiplex PCR reads with MiXCR anew, one entry per CDR3 protein. The top ten hold around 0.093% of the sample, which has approximately 260,000 distinct CDR3 sequences, about 95% seen once. The CDR3 is made up of 16 amino acids. The germline CDR1 and CDR2 sequences are SGDLS and YYNGEE. Trimming left V 0 bases short and J 5 bases short, with 18 bases between. Sequencing targeted TCR beta in T cells from blood (CD8+ and CD4+). This sample is part of a study of CD8 T cells in Susac syndrome. Study-level information: Patients with Susac syndrome were therapy-naive, treated with corticosteroids, or treated with intravenous immunoglobulin alone when blood was collected.

Points from the study as a whole: An acknowledgment was made by the study that its TCR sequencing and HLA analysis involved relatively few individuals.

This clonotype originated in a human donor with Susac syndrome. Sequenced material: CD4+ T cells from PBMCs. The V gene is TRBV9, the J gene TRBJ2-7; TRBD1 might be the D (5 bases). The CDR3 spells CASSVDPAGPQDEQYF. As DNA, the CDR3 is TGTGCCAGCAGCGTAGATCCTGCAGGGCCCCAGGACGAGCAGTACTTC. Full variable domain (rest looked up from reference TRBV9 and TRBJ2-7): DSGVTQTPKHLITATGQRVTLRCSPRSGDLSVYWYQQSLDQGLQFLIQYYNGEERAKGNILERFSAQQFPDLHSELNLSSLELGDSALYFCASSVDPAGPQDEQYFGPGTRLTVT.